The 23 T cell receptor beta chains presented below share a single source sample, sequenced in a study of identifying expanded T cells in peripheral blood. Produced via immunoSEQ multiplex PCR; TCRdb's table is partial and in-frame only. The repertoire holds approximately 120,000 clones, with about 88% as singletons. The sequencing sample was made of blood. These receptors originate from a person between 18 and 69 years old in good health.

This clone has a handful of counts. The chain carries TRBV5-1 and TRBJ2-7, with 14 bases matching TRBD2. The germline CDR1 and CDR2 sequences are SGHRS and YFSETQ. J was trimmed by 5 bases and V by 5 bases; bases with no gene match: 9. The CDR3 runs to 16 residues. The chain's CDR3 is CASSRGLAGVGDEQYF. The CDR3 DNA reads TGCGCCAGCAGTCGGGGACTAGCGGGAGTCGGCGACGAGCAGTACTTC.

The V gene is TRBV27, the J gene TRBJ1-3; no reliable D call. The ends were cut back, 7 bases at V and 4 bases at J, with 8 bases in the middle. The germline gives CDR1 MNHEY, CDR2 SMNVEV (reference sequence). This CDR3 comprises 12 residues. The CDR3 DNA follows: TGTGCCAGCAAGAATGTCGGAAACACCATATATTTT. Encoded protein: CASKNVGNTIYF.

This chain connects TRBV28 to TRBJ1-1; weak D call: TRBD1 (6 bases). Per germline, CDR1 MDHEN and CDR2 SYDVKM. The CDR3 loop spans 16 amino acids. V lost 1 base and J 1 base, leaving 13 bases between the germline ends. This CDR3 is CASSLFRQAGNTEAFF. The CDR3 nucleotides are TGTGCCAGCAGTTTATTTAGACAGGCTGGGAACACTGAAGCTTTCTTT.

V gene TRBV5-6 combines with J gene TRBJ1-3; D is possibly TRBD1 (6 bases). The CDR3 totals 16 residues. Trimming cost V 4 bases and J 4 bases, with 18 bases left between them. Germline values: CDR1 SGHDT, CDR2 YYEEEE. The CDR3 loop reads CASSTWSGAEGNTIYF. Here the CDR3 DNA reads TGTGCCAGCAGCACCTGGTCAGGGGCCGAAGGAAACACCATATATTTT.

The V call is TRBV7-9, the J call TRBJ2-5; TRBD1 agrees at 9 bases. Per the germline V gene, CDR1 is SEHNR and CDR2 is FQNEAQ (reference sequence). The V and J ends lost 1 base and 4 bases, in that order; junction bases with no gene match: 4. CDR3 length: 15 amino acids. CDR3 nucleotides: TGTGCCAGCAGCTTAGAAGGGGACAGGGCAGAGACCCAGTACTTC. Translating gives CASSLEGDRAETQYF.

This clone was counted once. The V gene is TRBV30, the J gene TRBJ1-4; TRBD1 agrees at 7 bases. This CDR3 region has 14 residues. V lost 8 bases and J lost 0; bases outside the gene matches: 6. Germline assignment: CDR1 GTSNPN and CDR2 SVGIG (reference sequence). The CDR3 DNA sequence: TGTGCCCGGGCCGGGACAGCAACTAATGAAAAACTGTTTTTT. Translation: CARAGTATNEKLFF.

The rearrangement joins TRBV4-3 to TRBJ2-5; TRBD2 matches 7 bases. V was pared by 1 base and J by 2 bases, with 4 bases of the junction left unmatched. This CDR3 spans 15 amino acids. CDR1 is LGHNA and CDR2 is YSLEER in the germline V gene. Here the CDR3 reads CASSQVGAGQETQYF. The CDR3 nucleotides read TGCGCCAGCAGCCAAGTCGGAGCGGGACAAGAGACCCAGTACTTC.

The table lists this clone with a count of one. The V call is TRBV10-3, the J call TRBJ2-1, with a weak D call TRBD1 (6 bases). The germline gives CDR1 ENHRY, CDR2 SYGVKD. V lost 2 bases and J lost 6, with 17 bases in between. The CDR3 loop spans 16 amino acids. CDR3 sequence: CAISEKDWAGVNEQFF. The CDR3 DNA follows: TGTGCCATCAGTGAGAAGGATTGGGCAGGGGTCAATGAGCAGTTCTTC.

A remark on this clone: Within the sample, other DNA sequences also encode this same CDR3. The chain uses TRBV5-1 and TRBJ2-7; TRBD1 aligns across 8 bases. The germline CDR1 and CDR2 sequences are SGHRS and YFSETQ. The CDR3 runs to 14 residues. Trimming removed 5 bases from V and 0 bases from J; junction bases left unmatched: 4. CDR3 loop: CASSSGTGSYEQYF. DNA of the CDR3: TGCGCCAGCAGTTCCGGGACAGGCTCCTACGAGCAGTACTTC.

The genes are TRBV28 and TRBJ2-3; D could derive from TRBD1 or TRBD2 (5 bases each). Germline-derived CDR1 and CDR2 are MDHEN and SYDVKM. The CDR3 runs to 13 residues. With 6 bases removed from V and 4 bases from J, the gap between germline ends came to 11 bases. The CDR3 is CASRLQGPDTQYF. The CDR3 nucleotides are TGTGCCAGCAGACTTCAGGGACCAGATACGCAGTATTTT.

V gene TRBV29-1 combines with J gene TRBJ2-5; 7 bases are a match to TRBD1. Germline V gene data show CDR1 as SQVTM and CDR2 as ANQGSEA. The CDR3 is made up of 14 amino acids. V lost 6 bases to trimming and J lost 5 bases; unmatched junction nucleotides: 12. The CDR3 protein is CSVAVTGVQETQYF. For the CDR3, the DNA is TGCAGCGTCGCTGTAACAGGGGTTCAGGAGACCCAGTACTTC.

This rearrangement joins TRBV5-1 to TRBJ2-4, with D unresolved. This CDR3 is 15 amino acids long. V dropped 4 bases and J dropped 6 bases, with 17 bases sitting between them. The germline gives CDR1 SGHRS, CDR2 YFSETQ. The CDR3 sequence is CASSQETLVGNIQYF. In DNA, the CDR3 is TGCGCCAGCAGCCAAGAGACACTTGTTGGAAACATTCAGTACTTC.

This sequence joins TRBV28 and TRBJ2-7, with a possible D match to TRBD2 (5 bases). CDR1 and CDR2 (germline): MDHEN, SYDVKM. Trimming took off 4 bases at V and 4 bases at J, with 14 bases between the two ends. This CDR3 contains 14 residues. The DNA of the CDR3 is TGTGCCAGCAGTTGGGTGGGCGGGCGTTACGAGCAGTACTTC. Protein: CASSWVGGRYEQYF.

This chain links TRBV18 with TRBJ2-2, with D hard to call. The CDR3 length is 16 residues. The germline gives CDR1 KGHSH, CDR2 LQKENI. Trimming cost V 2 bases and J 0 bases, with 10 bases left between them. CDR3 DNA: TGTGCCAGCTCACCAAGGCGGTACGCGAACACCGGGGAGCTGTTTTTT. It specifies CASSPRRYANTGELFF.

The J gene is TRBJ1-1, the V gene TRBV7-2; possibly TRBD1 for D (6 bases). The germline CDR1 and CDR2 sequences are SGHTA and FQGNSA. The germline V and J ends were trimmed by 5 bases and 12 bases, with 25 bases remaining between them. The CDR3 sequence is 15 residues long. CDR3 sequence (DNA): TGTGCCAGCAGCCCCATGCCGACTGGACAGTTTGTGTCTTTCTTT. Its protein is CASSPMPTGQFVSFF.

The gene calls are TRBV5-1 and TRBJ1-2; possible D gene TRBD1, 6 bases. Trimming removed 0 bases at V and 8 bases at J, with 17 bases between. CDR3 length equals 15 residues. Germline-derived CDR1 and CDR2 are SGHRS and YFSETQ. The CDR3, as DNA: TGCGCCAGCAGCTTGGAGACCAGGGGATTATTGGGCTACACCTTC. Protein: CASSLETRGLLGYTF.

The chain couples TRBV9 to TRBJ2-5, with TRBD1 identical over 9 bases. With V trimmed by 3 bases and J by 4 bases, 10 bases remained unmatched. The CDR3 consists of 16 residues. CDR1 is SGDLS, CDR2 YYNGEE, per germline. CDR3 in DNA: TGTGCCAGCAGCGCGGGGGACAGGGACTTTGTAGAGACCCAGTACTTC. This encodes CASSAGDRDFVETQYF.

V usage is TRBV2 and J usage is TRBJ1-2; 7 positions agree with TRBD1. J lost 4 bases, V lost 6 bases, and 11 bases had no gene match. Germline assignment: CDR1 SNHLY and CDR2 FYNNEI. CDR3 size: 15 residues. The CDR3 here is CASSDDREIGYGYTF. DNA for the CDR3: TGTGCCAGCAGCGACGACAGGGAAATCGGCTATGGCTACACCTTC.

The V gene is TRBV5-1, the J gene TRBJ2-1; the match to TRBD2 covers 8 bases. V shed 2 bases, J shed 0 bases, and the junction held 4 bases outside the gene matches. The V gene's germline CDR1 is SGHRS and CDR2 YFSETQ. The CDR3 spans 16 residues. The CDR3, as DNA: TGCGCCAGCAGCTTCCTAAGCGGGAGCTCCTACAATGAGCAGTTCTTC. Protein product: CASSFLSGSSYNEQFF.

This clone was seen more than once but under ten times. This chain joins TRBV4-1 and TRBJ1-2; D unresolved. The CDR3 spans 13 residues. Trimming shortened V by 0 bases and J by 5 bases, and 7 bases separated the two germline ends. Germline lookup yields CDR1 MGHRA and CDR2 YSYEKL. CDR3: CASSQDWGYGYTF. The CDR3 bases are TGCGCCAGCAGCCAAGATTGGGGTTATGGCTACACCTTC.

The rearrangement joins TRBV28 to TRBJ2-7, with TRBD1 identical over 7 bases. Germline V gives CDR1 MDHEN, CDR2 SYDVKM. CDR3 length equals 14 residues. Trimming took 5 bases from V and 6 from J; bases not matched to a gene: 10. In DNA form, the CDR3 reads TGTGCCAGCAGTCCCCCAGGGGGTAGACGCGAGCAGTACTTC. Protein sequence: CASSPPGGRREQYF.

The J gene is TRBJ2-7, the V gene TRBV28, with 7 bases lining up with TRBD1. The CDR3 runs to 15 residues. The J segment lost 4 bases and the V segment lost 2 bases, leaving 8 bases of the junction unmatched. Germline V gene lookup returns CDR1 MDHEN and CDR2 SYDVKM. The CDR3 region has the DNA TGTGCCAGCAGTTTACTGGGGGACAGTGCGTACGAGCAGTACTTC. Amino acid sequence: CASSLLGDSAYEQYF.

The CDR3 here is CASSVRTSGRGEQFF. In DNA, the CDR3 is TGTGCCAGCAGTGTCCGGACTAGCGGGAGAGGTGAGCAGTTCTTC. V gene TRBV28 combines with J gene TRBJ2-1; 13 positions agree with TRBD2. This CDR3 has 15 residues. V was clipped by 5 bases and J by 9 bases; unmatched bases: 7. Germline CDR1 and CDR2: MDHEN and SYDVKM.